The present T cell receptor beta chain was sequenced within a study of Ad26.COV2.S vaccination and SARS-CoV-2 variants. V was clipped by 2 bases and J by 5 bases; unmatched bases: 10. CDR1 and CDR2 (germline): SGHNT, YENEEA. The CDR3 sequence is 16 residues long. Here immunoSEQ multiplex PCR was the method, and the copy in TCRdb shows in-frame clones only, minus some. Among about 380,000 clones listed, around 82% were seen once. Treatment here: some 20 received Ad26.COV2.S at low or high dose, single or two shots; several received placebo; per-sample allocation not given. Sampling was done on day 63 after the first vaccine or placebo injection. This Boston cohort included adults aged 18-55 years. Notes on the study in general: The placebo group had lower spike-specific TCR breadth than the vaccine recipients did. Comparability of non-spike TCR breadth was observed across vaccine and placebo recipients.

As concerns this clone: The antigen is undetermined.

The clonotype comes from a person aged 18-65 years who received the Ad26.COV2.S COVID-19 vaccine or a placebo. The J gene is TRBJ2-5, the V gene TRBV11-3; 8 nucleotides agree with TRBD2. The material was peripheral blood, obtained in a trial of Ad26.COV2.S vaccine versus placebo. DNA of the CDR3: TGTGCCAGCAGCTTAAAGGCTAGCGGGCGCCGGGAGACCCAGTACTTC. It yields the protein CASSLKASGRRETQYF.